These 29 T cell receptor beta chains came from one sample sequenced in a study of HIV-infected children after antiretroviral therapy interruption (dated by TCRdb to the late 2010s). Taken with the paper, the label for treatment or condition translates to: PENTA 11 planned treatment interruption arm or continuous ART arm. Library preparation employed 3' RACE. This sample was sequenced with an Illumina MiSeq. TCR libraries were built from RNA using a 3' RACE protocol with unique molecular identifiers to correct PCR amplification bias. TCRdb applied fastp at Q25 and MiXCR to the public reads, then kept only in-frame beta chains. Entries are consolidated by CDR3 protein sequence, retaining the most common genes and DNA. The sample table shows about 89,000 distinct CDR3 sequences, and about 6.9% are seen once. The top ten constitute approximately 1.2% of the sample. The sequencing used CD45RA+ CD4+ T cells from PBMCs, pooled from several time points, collected from a donor given antiretroviral therapy, either interrupted or continuous. The sample's cell subset or site label, decoded: naive CD4+ CD45RA+ CD45RO- T cells. These receptors originate from a pool of human donors with HIV.

This clonotype was counted at least ten times. This chain uses TRBV11-2 with TRBJ2-1; D is unresolved. The V gene lost 0 bases and the J gene lost 8 bases, with 5 bases spanning the gap. Germline CDR1 SGHAT, CDR2 FQNNGV. The CDR3 covers 12 residues. The CDR3 sequence: CASSLERYEQFF. The CDR3 coding sequence is TGTGCCAGCAGCTTAGAGCGTTATGAGCAGTTCTTC. Supplemented by reference TRBV11-2 and TRBJ2-1, the full variable domain reads EAGVAQSPRYKIIEKRQSVAFWCNPISGHATLYWYQQILGQGPKLLIQFQNNGVVDDSQLPKDRFSAERLKGVDSTLKIQPAKLEDSAVYLCASSLERYEQFFGPGTRLTVL.

The chain combines TRBV20-1 with TRBJ2-7; possible D gene TRBD2, 5 bases. This CDR3 contains 12 residues. The germline V gene has CDR1 DFQATT and CDR2 SNEGSKA (reference sequence). Trimming stripped 6 bases from V and 0 bases from J, with 9 bases between. The CDR3 nucleotides read TGCAGTGCCGGGGAGTTCTCCTACGAGCAGTACTTC. This sequence encodes CSAGEFSYEQYF.

This clonotype was seen repeatedly, ten times or more. CDR3 nucleotides: TGTGCCAGCAGCTTCTGGACAGGGCATAGTAATTCACCCCTCCACTTT. This gives the protein CASSFWTGHSNSPLHF. V is TRBV7-9 and J is TRBJ1-6; 8 bases line up with TRBD1. The germline gives CDR1 SEHNR, CDR2 FQNEAQ (reference sequence). Trimming cost V 3 bases and J 6 bases; bases outside gene matches: 7. There are 16 residues in the CDR3.

This clonotype was recorded at least ten times. The chain joins TRBV24-1 to TRBJ2-1, with 7 nucleotides matching TRBD2. Germline V lookup: CDR1 KGHDR, CDR2 SFDVKD. Trimming cost V 4 bases and J 9 bases; bases outside gene matches: 11. The CDR3 has 15 residues. The CDR3: CATSDAAGVPGEQFF. The CDR3 DNA sequence: TGTGCCACCAGTGACGCTGCGGGGGTCCCTGGTGAGCAGTTCTTC.

This clonotype has ten or more counts. The CDR3 DNA reads as TGTGCCAGCAGCTTGTTGAGTGAAGCTTTCTTT. Its protein is CASSLLSEAFF. The V and J genes are TRBV7-9 and TRBJ1-1; unclear D gene. Trimming shortened V by 3 bases and J by 7 bases, and 6 bases separated the two germline ends. This CDR3 is built from 11 residues. Germline CDR1 SEHNR, CDR2 FQNEAQ (reference sequence).

This clonotype was detected many times. The V and J genes are TRBV20-1 and TRBJ2-1, with 10 bases that match TRBD2. Germline V gene data show CDR1 as DFQATT and CDR2 as SNEGSKA (reference sequence). CDR3 length: 14 residues. V was clipped by 2 bases and J by 5 bases; unmatched bases: 3. CDR3 in amino acids: CSARRTSGDNEQFF. CDR3 coding DNA: TGCAGTGCTAGAAGGACTAGCGGTGACAATGAGCAGTTCTTC.

This clonotype was counted many times. The CDR3, as DNA: TGCAGCGTTTCAGGGGGCACAAACACCGGGGAGCTGTTTTTT. This encodes CSVSGGTNTGELFF. The chain combines TRBV29-1 with TRBJ2-2; TRBD1 matches 8 bases. V was clipped by 5 bases and J by 2 bases; unmatched bases: 4. Germline V gene lookup returns CDR1 SQVTM and CDR2 ANQGSEA. The CDR3 runs 14 residues.

This clonotype was observed at least ten times. The rearrangement uses TRBV14 and TRBJ2-7, with 8 bases that match TRBD1. Germline V gives CDR1 SGHDN, CDR2 FVKESK. The length of the CDR3 is 14 residues. V lost 5 bases, J lost 3 bases, and 6 bases stayed unmatched. The CDR3 DNA is TGTGCCAGCAGCAGAACAGGGGGAGGCTACGAGCAGTACTTC. It is translated as CASSRTGGGYEQYF.

There are many counts of this clonotype. CDR3 sequence reads: CASSQGSRANEQYF. CDR3 coding DNA: TGTGCCAGCAGCCAAGGTTCCCGGGCCAACGAGCAGTACTTC. This chain uses TRBV3-1 with TRBJ2-7; D gene ambiguous. Germline V gene lookup returns CDR1 LGHDT and CDR2 YNNKEL (reference sequence). Between the trimmed V and J ends, which lost 1 base and 5 bases, there was a span of 12 bases. This CDR3 has 14 amino acids.

Points on this clonotype: This may stem from a read error, because a much larger clone lies one nucleotide away. The chain uses TRBV25-1 and TRBJ2-2; 7 bases match TRBD2. There are 12 residues in the CDR3. The germline V gene encodes CDR1 MGHDK and CDR2 SYGVNS. CDR3 bases: TGTGCCATCGGTCGGGGAAGCGGGGAGCCGTTTTTT. Protein: CAIGRGSGEPFF.

This clonotype came up many times. The rearrangement joins TRBV6-5 to TRBJ2-1; possibly TRBD1 for D (6 bases). Germline CDR1 MNHEY, CDR2 SVGAGI. This CDR3 is built from 14 residues. Trimming left V 6 bases short and J 4 bases short, with 13 bases between. Here the CDR3 reads CASRAGTPYNEQFF. CDR3 sequence (DNA): TGTGCCAGCAGAGCCGGGACACCTTACAATGAGCAGTTCTTC.

The J gene is TRBJ2-1, the V gene TRBV12-3 or TRBV12-4; D gene uncertain. The CDR3 has 12 amino acids. The V end lost 7 bases, the J end lost 10 bases, and 14 bases lay between the germline ends. This CDR3 reads CASTPGSGEQFF. As DNA, the CDR3 is TGTGCCAGCACTCCCGGGTCCGGGGAGCAGTTCTTC.

In its sample, this clonotype was seen many times. V usage is TRBV6-5 and J usage is TRBJ1-6; D might be TRBD1 (6 bases). This CDR3 is built from 15 residues. V was pared by 0 bases and J by 5 bases, with 8 bases between. The germline gives CDR1 MNHEY, CDR2 SVGAGI. CDR3 protein: CASSYSDRNNSPLHF. The CDR3 DNA reads as TGTGCCAGCAGTTACTCAGACAGGAATAATTCACCCCTCCACTTT.

This clonotype has ten or more counts. The chain has TRBV19 and TRBJ2-7; 8 bases match TRBD2. The CDR3 has 14 residues. The junction had 9 bases not matched to a gene; V was cut back by 6 bases and J by 5 bases. Germline assignment: CDR1 LNHDA and CDR2 SQIVND (reference sequence). The CDR3 DNA sequence: TGTGCCAGTAGGAGCGGGAGTAAGATTGACGAGCAGTACTTC. It is translated as CASRSGSKIDEQYF.

This clonotype was seen a few times. The CDR3 sequence is CASSILEGTDTQYF. As DNA, the CDR3 is TGTGCCAGTAGTATCCTCGAGGGCACAGATACGCAGTATTTT. The rearrangement uses TRBV19 and TRBJ2-3; D not resolved. The germline gives CDR1 LNHDA, CDR2 SQIVND (reference sequence). V was pared by 3 bases and J by 1 base, with 8 bases between. This CDR3 region has 14 residues. The whole variable domain, remainder taken from reference TRBV19 and TRBJ2-3, is DGGITQSPKYLFRKEGQNVTLSCEQNLNHDAMYWYRQDPGQGLRLIYYSQIVNDFQKGDIAEGYSVSREKKESFPLTVTSAQKNPTAFYLCASSILEGTDTQYFGPGTRLTVL.

This clonotype was seen only a few times. The chain uses TRBV24-1 and TRBJ2-1; possibly TRBD1 for D (5 bases). The CDR3 loop spans 14 amino acids. In germline, CDR1 is KGHDR, CDR2 SFDVKD. The V and J ends lost 8 bases and 2 bases respectively, with 12 bases between them. The CDR3 region has the DNA TGTGCCACCACTTCAGCAGGGCCCTACAATGAGCAGTTCTTC. It is translated as CATTSAGPYNEQFF.

The chain links TRBV5-6 to TRBJ2-4; no firm D call. V shed 0 bases and J shed 15 bases, with 10 bases lying between them. CDR1 and CDR2 (germline): SGHDT, YYEEEE. This CDR3 has 11 residues. The CDR3 nucleotides read TGTGCCAGCAGCTTGGGACCGGTTCCGTACTTC. This codes for CASSLGPVPYF.

The genes are TRBV2 and TRBJ2-7, with TRBD1 matching over 8 bases. Losses at the gene ends were 4 bases for V and 3 bases for J; bases not matched to a gene: 5. The germline V gene has CDR1 SNHLY and CDR2 FYNNEI. The CDR3 length is 14 residues. This CDR3 is CASSVTGVSYEQYF. The CDR3 nucleotides are TGTGCCAGCAGTGTGACAGGGGTAAGCTACGAGCAGTACTTC.

The table lists this clonotype with many counts. The chain joins TRBV5-1 to TRBJ1-2; 7 bases are shared with TRBD1. Germline CDR1 SGHRS, CDR2 YFSETQ. The ends lost 0 bases at V and 4 bases at J; junction bases unmatched: 0. The CDR3 runs 13 residues. The CDR3 DNA reads as TGCGCCAGCAGCTTGGGGGACAGCTATGGCTACACCTTC. The encoded protein is CASSLGDSYGYTF.

This clonotype has ten or more counts. The gene calls are TRBV12-3 or TRBV12-4 and TRBJ1-2; D ambiguous. The CDR3 consists of 14 residues. The V and J ends lost 3 bases and 5 bases respectively, with 13 bases between them. The CDR3 nucleotides are TGTGCCAGCAGTTTGAACCGCCCGCCTTATGGCTACACCTTC. Translated: CASSLNRPPYGYTF.

In this sample, this clonotype turned up many times. V is TRBV27 and J is TRBJ2-7, with 8 bases aligning to TRBD2. Trimming removed 2 bases from V and 5 bases from J; junction bases left unmatched: 11. Germline V lookup: CDR1 MNHEY, CDR2 SMNVEV (reference sequence). The CDR3 loop spans 16 amino acids. This CDR3 reads CASSLKTSGGTDEQYF. In DNA form, the CDR3 reads TGTGCCAGCAGTTTAAAAACCAGCGGGGGAACGGACGAGCAGTACTTC.

This chain connects TRBV10-3 to TRBJ2-2; D perhaps matches TRBD2 (5 bases). V lost 8 bases and J 3 bases, leaving 10 bases between the germline ends. From germline, CDR1 is ENHRY and CDR2 SYGVKD. This CDR3 contains 13 residues. The CDR3 spells CAIRAGDTGELFF. CDR3 sequence (DNA): TGTGCCATCCGTGCCGGGGACACCGGGGAGCTGTTTTTT.

This clonotype was observed many times. The rearrangement joins TRBV5-4 to TRBJ2-2; the D is unclear. The germline V gene has CDR1 SGHNT and CDR2 YYREEE (reference sequence). The germline V and J ends were trimmed by 0 bases and 4 bases, with 7 bases remaining between them. The CDR3 spans 14 residues. The CDR3 here is CASSLGTGTGELFF. DNA for the CDR3: TGTGCCAGCAGCTTGGGAACGGGCACCGGGGAGCTGTTTTTT.

At least ten counts were recorded for this clonotype. The V and J genes are TRBV6-2 or TRBV6-3 and TRBJ1-1; D unresolved. The CDR3 spans 15 residues. Looked up from germline, CDR1 is MNHEY and CDR2 is SVGEGT. Trimming left V 4 bases short and J 5 bases short, with 17 bases between. In nucleotides, the CDR3 is TGTGCCAGCAGTTCCCGTGGGAGGGCGGGGACTGAAGCTTTCTTT. This codes for CASSSRGRAGTEAFF.

At least ten counts were recorded for this clonotype. The J gene is TRBJ2-3, the V gene TRBV6-6, with D possibly TRBD2 on 5 matching bases. Trimming cost V 2 bases and J 4 bases, with 13 bases left between them. CDR1 MNHNY and CDR2 SVGAGI come from the germline V gene (reference sequence). The CDR3 is 15 amino acids. The CDR3 nucleotides are TGTGCCAGCAGTTACGGTACGGGGAGTCCAGATACGCAGTATTTT. Translated, it gives CASSYGTGSPDTQYF.

This clonotype was detected many times. Mismatch with germline at one junction end may stem from a read error. The V gene is TRBV3-1, the J gene TRBJ2-5; weak D call: TRBD2 (5 bases). In germline, CDR1 is LGHDT, CDR2 YNNKEL (reference sequence). The CDR3 covers 13 residues. The CDR3 here is CASSQDVGLDGVF. In DNA, the CDR3 is TGTGCCAGCAGCCAAGATGTAGGACTGGACGGAGTATTC.

The chain carries TRBV19 and TRBJ1-5, with D possibly being TRBD1 (5 bases). CDR1 LNHDA and CDR2 SQIVND come from the germline V gene (reference sequence). This CDR3 is 14 amino acids long. V was shortened by 3 bases and J by 3 bases, with 9 bases between the two germline ends. CDR3: CASSIQGTNQPQHF. The CDR3 nucleotides read TGTGCCAGTAGTATTCAAGGGACCAATCAGCCCCAGCATTTT.

This clonotype came up a few times. The rearrangement joins TRBV7-3 to TRBJ2-3; no clear D gene. This CDR3 region has 13 residues. Trimming took off 8 bases at V and 3 bases at J, with 12 bases between the two ends. Germline V gene lookup returns CDR1 SGHTA and CDR2 FQGTGA. The CDR3 reads CASSDKKTDTQYF. As DNA, the CDR3 is TGTGCCAGCTCGGATAAAAAGACAGATACGCAGTATTTT.

This clonotype has ten or more counts. This sequence joins TRBV5-1 and TRBJ1-2; D call uncertain. The CDR3 totals 14 residues. Germline assignment: CDR1 SGHRS and CDR2 YFSETQ. V was pared by 2 bases and J by 2 bases, with 10 bases between. CDR3 sequence reads: CASSFERTNYGYTF. The CDR3 DNA is TGCGCCAGCAGCTTCGAACGGACGAACTATGGCTACACCTTC.